One sample yielded the 5 T cell receptor beta chains listed below, sequenced in a study of OX40 agonist ivuxolimab in advanced cancers. Generated by immunoSEQ multiplex PCR, the TCRdb table keeps only in-frame clones and is missing some. The sample consists of about 46,000 clones, approximately 88% of them appearing once. The specimen was CD4+ or CD8+ T cells sorted from blood, collected in a trial of the OX40 agonist ivuxolimab. These receptors all stem from an adult with an advanced solid tumor such as melanoma, head and neck, liver or kidney cancer.

The chain employs TRBV11-3 and TRBJ2-1; TRBD2 aligns across 8 bases. The CDR3 extends over 18 amino acids. V shed 1 base and J 6 bases; nucleotides not matched to a gene: 14. Germline lookup yields CDR1 SGHNT and CDR2 YENEEA. Here the CDR3 DNA reads TGTGCCAGCAGCTTAGGTCTGGACTCAGCGGGAGTGAGCAATGAGCAGTTCTTC. Translation: CASSLGLDSAGVSNEQFF.

The V and J genes are TRBV11-2 and TRBJ1-3; D is undetermined. The V end was cut by 2 bases, the J end by 2 bases, with 10 bases between. From germline, CDR1 is SGHAT and CDR2 FQNNGV. This CDR3 comprises 15 residues. The DNA for the CDR3 is TGTGCCAGCAGCTTATTTGAGAGGGCTGGAAACACCATATATTTT. It encodes CASSLFERAGNTIYF.

The chain combines TRBV9 with TRBJ2-5, with 8 bases fitting TRBD2. After removal of 0 bases from V and 5 bases from J, the junction contained 3 bases not matched to a gene. This CDR3 contains 14 residues. CDR1 and CDR2 (germline): SGDLS, YYNGEE. The CDR3 DNA follows: TGTGCCAGCAGCGTAGCGGGAGGGGTCGAGACCCAGTACTTC. It translates to CASSVAGGVETQYF.

The chain is built from TRBV18 and TRBJ1-2; D is undetermined. CDR1 and CDR2 from the germline V gene are KGHSH and LQKENI. Trimming stripped 3 bases from V and 2 bases from J, with 10 bases between. This CDR3 comprises 14 residues. Here the CDR3 DNA reads TGTGCCAGCTCACCTTCGGGAGGCAACTATGGCTACACCTTC. Its translation: CASSPSGGNYGYTF.

The gene calls are TRBV6-1 and TRBJ2-1; D gene unclear. This CDR3 spans 13 amino acids. Germline V gives CDR1 MNHNS, CDR2 SASEGT. V lost 4 bases, J lost 2 bases, and 6 bases lay in between. CDR3 residues: CASSAGTYNEQFF. The CDR3 nucleotides read TGTGCCAGCAGTGCAGGTACCTACAATGAGCAGTTCTTC.